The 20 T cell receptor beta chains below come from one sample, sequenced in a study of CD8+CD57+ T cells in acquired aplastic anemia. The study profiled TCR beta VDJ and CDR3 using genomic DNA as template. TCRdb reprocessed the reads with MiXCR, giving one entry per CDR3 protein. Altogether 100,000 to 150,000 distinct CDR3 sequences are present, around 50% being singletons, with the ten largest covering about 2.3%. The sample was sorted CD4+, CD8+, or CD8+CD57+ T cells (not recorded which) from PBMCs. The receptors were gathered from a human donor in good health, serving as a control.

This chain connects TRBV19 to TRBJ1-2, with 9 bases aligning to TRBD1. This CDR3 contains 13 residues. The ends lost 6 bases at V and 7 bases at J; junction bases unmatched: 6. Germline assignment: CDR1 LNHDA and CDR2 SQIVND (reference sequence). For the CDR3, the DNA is TGTGCCAGTAGCCGGGACAGGGTTGGTGGCTACACCTTC. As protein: CASSRDRVGGYTF.

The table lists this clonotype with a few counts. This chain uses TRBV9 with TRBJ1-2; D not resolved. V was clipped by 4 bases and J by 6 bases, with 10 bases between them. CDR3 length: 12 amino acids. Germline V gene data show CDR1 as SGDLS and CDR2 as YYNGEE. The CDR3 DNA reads TGTGCCAGCAGCCCTGACGCTGATGGCTACACCTTC. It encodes CASSPDADGYTF.

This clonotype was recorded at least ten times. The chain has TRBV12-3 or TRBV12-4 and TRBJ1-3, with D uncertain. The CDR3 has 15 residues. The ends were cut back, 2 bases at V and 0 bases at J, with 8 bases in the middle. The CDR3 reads CASSLSSASGNTIYF. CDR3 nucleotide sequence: TGTGCCAGCAGTTTAAGTTCGGCCTCTGGAAACACCATATATTTT.

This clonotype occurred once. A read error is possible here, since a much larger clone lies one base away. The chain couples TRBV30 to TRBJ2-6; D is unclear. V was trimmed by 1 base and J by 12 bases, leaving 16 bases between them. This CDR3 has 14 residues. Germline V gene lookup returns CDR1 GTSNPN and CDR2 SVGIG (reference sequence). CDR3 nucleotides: TGTGCCTGGAGTGCTGGCCACTCCCTCAGCGTCCTGACTTTC. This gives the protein CAWSAGHSLSVLTF.

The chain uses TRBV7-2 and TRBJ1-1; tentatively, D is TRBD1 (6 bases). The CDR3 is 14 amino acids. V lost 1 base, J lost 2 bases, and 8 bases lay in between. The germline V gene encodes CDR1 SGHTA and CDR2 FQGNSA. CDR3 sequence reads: CASSLETGNTEAFF. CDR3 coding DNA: TGTGCCAGCAGCTTAGAGACAGGTAACACTGAAGCTTTCTTT.

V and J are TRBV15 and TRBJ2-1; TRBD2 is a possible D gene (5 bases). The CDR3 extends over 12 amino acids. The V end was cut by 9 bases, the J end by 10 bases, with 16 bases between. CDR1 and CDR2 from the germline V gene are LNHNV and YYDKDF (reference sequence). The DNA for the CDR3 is TGTGCCACGGACTCGGGTCATACCGAGCAGTTCTTC. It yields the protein CATDSGHTEQFF.

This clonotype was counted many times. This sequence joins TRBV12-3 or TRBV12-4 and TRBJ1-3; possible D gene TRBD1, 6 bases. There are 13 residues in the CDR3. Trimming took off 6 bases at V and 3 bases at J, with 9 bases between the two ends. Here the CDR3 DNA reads TGTGCCAGCAGAGCAGGGGTTGGAAACACCATATATTTT. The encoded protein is CASRAGVGNTIYF.

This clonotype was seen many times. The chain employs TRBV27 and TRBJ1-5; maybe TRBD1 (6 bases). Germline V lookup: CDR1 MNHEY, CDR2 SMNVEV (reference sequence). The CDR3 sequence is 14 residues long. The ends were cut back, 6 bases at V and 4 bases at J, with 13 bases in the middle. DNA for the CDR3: TGTGCCAGCAGCGGACAGAATAAAAATCAGCCCCAGCATTTT. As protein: CASSGQNKNQPQHF.

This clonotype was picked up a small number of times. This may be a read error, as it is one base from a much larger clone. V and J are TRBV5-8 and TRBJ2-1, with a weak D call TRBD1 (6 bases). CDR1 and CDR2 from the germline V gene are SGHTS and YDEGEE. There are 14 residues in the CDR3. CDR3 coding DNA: TGTGCCTGCAGCCGTACCAGGGGACGGGATGAGCAGTTCTTC. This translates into CACSRTRGRDEQFF. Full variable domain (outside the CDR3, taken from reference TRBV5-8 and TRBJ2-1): EAGVTQSPTHLIKTRGQQATLRCSPISGHTSVYWYQQALGLGLQFLLWYDEGEERNRGNFPPRFSGRQFPNYSSELNVNALELEDSALYLCACSRTRGRDEQFFGPGTRLTVL.

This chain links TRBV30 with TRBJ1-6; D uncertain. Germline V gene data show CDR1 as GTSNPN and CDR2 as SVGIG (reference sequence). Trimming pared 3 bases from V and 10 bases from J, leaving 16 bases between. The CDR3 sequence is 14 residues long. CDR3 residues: CAWSRARTMSPLHF. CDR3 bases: TGTGCCTGGAGCCGAGCCCGGACGATGTCACCCCTCCACTTT. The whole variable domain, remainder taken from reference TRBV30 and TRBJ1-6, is SQTIHQWPATLVQPVGSPLSLECTVEGTSNPNLYWYRQAAGRGLQLLFYSVGIGQISSEVPQNLSASRPQDRQFILSSKKLLLSDSGFYLCAWSRARTMSPLHFGNGTRLTVT.

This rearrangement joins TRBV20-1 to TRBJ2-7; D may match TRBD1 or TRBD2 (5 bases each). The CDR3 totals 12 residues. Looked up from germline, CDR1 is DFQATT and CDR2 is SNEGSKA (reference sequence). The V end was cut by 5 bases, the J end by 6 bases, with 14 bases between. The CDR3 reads CSAGDDPAEQYF. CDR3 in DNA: TGCAGTGCTGGGGACGACCCGGCCGAGCAGTACTTC.

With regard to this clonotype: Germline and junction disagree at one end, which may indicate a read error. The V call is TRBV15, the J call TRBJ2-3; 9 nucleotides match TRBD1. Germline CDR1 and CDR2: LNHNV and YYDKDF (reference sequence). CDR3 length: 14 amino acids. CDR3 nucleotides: TGTGCCACCAGCAGGGACAGGGGCACAGGTACGCAATATTTT. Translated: CATSRDRGTGTQYF.

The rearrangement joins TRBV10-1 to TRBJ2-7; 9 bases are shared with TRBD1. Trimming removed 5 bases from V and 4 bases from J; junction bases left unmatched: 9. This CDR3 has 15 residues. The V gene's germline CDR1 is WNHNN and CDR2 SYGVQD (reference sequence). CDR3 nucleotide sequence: TGCGCCAGCAGTTCAGCCGGGACAGGGATGTACGAGCAGTACTTC. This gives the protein CASSSAGTGMYEQYF.

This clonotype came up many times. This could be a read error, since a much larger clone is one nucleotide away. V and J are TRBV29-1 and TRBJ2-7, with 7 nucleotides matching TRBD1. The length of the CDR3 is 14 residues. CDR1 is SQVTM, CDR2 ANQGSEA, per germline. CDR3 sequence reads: CSVARDSNSYGQYF. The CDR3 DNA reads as TGCAGCGTCGCCCGGGACAGCAACTCCTACGGGCAGTACTTC.

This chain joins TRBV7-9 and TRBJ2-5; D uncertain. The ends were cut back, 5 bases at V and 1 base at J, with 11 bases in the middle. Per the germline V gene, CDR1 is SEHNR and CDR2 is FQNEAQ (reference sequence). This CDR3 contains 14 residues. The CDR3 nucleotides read TGTGCCAGCAGCCGAATAAAGGCCCAAGAGACCCAGTACTTC. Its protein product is CASSRIKAQETQYF.

CDR3 sequence (DNA): TGTGCCAGCAGCCGGATCCTTATAGGGGATGACTATGGCTACACCTTC. The encoded protein is CASSRILIGDDYGYTF. The rearrangement joins TRBV11-2 to TRBJ1-2, with a weak D call TRBD1 (5 bases). The germline V and J ends were trimmed by 5 bases and 3 bases, with 19 bases remaining between them. Germline loops: CDR1 SGHAT, CDR2 FQNNGV. The CDR3 contains 16 residues.

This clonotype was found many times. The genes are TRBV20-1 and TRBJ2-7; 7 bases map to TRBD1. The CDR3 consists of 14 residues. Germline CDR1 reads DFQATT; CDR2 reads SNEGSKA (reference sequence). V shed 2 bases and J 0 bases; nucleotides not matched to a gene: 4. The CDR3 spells CSARRDSNSYEQYF. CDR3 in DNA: TGCAGTGCTAGACGGGACAGCAACTCCTACGAGCAGTACTTC.

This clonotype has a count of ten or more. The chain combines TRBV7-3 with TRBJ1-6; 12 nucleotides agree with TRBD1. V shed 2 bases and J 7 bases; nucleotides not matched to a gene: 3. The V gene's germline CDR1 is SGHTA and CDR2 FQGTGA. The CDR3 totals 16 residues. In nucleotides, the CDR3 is TGTGCCAGCAGCTTATCGGGACAGGGGGCCAATTCACCCCTCCACTTT. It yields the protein CASSLSGQGANSPLHF.

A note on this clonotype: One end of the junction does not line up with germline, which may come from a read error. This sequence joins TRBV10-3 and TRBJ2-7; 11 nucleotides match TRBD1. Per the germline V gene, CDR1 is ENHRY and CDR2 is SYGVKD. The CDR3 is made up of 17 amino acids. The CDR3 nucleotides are TGTGCCAGCAGTTACCCGGCTCGGGGGACAGGGGGCTACGAGCAGTACTTC. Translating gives CASSYPARGTGGYEQYF.

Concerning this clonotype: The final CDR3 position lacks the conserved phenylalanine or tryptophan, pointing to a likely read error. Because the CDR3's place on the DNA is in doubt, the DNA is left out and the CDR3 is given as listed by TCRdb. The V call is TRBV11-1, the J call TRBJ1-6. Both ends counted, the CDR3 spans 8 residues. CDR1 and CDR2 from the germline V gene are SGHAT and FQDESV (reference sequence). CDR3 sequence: CASSQDHT.